The following is a T cell receptor (beta chain) sequence with its context. Across 20 to 25 US areas, participants ranged in age from about 18 to 90 years. The sample belongs to a study of blood T cell repertoires in COVID-19. Looking at the study overall: What the recovered Cohort 3 donors had was two negative PCRs, clearance, or symptom resolution. The United States, Italy and Spain supplied acute and convalescent COVID-19 samples.

V lost 4 bases and J 7 bases, leaving 11 bases between the germline ends. CDR3 length: 13 residues. Germline V gene lookup returns CDR1 SGHRS and CDR2 YFSETQ. The protocol was immunoSEQ multiplex PCR, while the TCRdb copy is restricted to in-frame clones and leaves out a portion. Among about 170,000 clones listed, around 79% were seen once. The receptor was derived from a woman in her seventies in a cohort exposed to, infected with or recovered from COVID-19 (not recorded which). The V gene is TRBV5-1, the J gene TRBJ2-2; D may be TRBD1 (5 bases). Input material: PBMCs or T cells enriched from blood (not recorded which). CDR3 coding DNA: TGCGCCAGCAGCCCGGTAGGGGTCGGGGAGCTGTTTTTT. Amino acids: CASSPVGVGELFF. The variable domain in full, completed from reference TRBV5-1 and TRBJ2-2, reads KAGVTQTPRYLIKTRGQQVTLSCSPISGHRSVSWYQQTPGQGLQFLFEYFSETQRNKGNFPGRFSGRQFSNSRSEMNVSTLELGDSALYLCASSPVGVGELFFGEGSRLTVL.